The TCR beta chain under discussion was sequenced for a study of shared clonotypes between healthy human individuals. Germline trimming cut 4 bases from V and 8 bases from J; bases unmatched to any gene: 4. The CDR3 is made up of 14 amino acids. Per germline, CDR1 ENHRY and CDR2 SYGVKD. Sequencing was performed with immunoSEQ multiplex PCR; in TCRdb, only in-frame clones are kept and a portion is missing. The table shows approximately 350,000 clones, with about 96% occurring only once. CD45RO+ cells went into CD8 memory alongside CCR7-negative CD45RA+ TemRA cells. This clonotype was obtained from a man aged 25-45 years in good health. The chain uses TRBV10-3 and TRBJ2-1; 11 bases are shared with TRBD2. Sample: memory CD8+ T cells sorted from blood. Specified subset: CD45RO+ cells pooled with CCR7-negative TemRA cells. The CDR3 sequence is CAISVAGGGDEQFF. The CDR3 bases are TGTGCCATCAGTGTAGCGGGAGGGGGGGATGAGCAGTTCTTC.